The clone carrying this TCR beta chain was counted between two and nine times. The source of the sample is a study of blood T cell repertoires in COVID-19. J lost 3 bases, V lost 5 bases, and 5 bases had no gene match. The CDR3 length is 15 residues. Germline-derived CDR1 and CDR2 are LGHDT and YNNKEL (reference sequence). Only in-frame clones appear in the TCRdb table, and some are missing; sequencing was by immunoSEQ multiplex PCR. Of roughly 230,000 clones listed, approximately 83% are singletons. The chain carries TRBV3-1 (or the pseudogene TRBV3-2) and TRBJ2-3, with 10 bases aligning to TRBD2. Material for sequencing was peripheral blood. This clonotype was obtained from a woman aged 45-65 years with acute or convalescent COVID-19. The CDR3 region has the DNA TGTGCCAGCAGCTCTAGCGGGAGTGGAACAGATACGCAGTATTTT. This sequence encodes CASSSSGSGTDTQYF.